This TCR beta chain is from a study of shared clonotypes between healthy human individuals. Notes on the study in general: Clonotype sharing levels among donors were expected to vary with sequencing depth.

Comments on this clone: Its specificity is not known.

Sequencing used immunoSEQ multiplex PCR; TCRdb keeps in-frame clones, though not all of them. The profile shows roughly 2.1 million clones, roughly 91% of them singletons. The V end lost 5 bases, the J end lost 3 bases, and 15 bases lay between the germline ends. The CDR3 runs to 15 residues. Germline-derived CDR1 and CDR2 are MNHNS and SASEGT. Naive CD8 cells, CD45RO-negative and positively selected for CCR7, excluded terminally differentiated effector memory CD45RA+ cells. Sequencing used naive CD8+ T cells from PBMCs. This clonotype was obtained from a man younger than 30 in good health. Some clones in this sample may be carry-over from other donors' samples. The chain uses TRBV6-1 and TRBJ2-3; D might be TRBD1 or TRBD2, each matching 5 bases. CDR3: CASSPPAWGTDTQYF. The CDR3 DNA sequence: TGTGCCAGCAGTCCCCCAGCGTGGGGGACAGATACGCAGTATTTT.